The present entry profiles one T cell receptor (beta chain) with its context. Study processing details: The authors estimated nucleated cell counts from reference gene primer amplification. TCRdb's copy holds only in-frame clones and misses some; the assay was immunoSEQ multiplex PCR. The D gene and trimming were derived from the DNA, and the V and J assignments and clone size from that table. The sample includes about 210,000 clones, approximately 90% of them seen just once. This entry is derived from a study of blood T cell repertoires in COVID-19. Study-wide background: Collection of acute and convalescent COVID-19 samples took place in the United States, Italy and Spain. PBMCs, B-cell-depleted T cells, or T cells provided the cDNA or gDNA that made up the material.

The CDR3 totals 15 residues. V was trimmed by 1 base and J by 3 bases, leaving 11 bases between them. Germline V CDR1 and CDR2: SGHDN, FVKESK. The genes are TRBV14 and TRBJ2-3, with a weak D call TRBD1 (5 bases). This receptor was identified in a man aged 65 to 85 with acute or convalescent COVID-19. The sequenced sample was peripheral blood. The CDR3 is CASSQGGGVTDTQYF. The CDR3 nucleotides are TGTGCCAGCAGCCAAGGGGGCGGAGTAACAGATACGCAGTATTTT.